The rows below give T cell receptor beta chains drawn from one sample of a study of CD8 T cells in ankylosing spondylitis. One entry per CDR3 protein results from TCRdb running MiXCR on the 5' RACE reads. The sample includes tens of thousands of distinct CDR3 sequences, approximately 30% of them seen just once. The sequencing input was blood, either unsorted or a sorted T cell fraction (not recorded which). The receptors here all came from a male donor with ankylosing spondylitis or in good health (not recorded which). CDR3s include the opening cysteine and the closing phenylalanine or tryptophan. D genes are given only for firm matches. Clone size appears in some rows only: once, few, many, or a class for an expanded clone.

V	size	J	D	DNA	CDR3
TRBV12-3/TRBV12-4	few	TRBJ2-1	TRBD2	TGTGCCAGCAGCAAAACCTCCGGGACTAGCGTCTACAATGAGCAGTTCTTC	CASSKTSGTSVYNEQFF
TRBV5-1	few	TRBJ2-1	.	TGCGCCAGCAGCTTAGGGGGGCCTATAAATGAGCAGTTCTTC	CASSLGGPINEQFF
TRBV6-5	.	TRBJ1-6	.	TGTGCCAGCAGTTTGGGTTCGCGTAACAATTCACCCCTCCACTTT	CASSLGSRNNSPLHF
TRBV12-3/TRBV12-4	few	TRBJ1-2	.	TGTGCCAGCAGTTTAGAGGTATCCTCCTATGGCTACACCTTC	CASSLEVSSYGYTF
TRBV20-1	.	TRBJ2-3	.	TGCAGTGCTAGGGGAGTCAACACAGATACGCAGTATTTT	CSARGVNTDTQYF
TRBV6-1	.	TRBJ2-2	.	TGTGCCACCCGAAAAGGGGCCACCAACACCGGGGAGCTGTTTTTT	CATRKGATNTGELFF
TRBV13	few	TRBJ2-1	TRBD2	TGTGCCAGCAGCTTAGGGGTAGCGGGGTACAATGAGCAGTTCTTC	CASSLGVAGYNEQFF
TRBV5-1	.	TRBJ1-3	TRBD1	TGCGCCAGCAGCTTGGGGACAGGAGGAAACACCATATATTTT	CASSLGTGGNTIYF
TRBV5-1	many	TRBJ2-5	.	TGCGCCAGCAGCTTCGCTGCGCAAGAGACCCAGTACTTC	CASSFAAQETQYF
TRBV20-1	few	TRBJ1-1	.	TGCAGTGCGGCTGAAAGGGGGAACACTGAAGCTTTCTTT	CSAAERGNTEAFF
TRBV5-6	.	TRBJ1-6	TRBD1	TGTGCCAGCAGCCGCGAAGACAGGGGGACACCCCTCCACTTT	CASSREDRGTPLHF
TRBV5-5	.	TRBJ1-5	.	TGTGCCAGCAGCACGGACCCGGGAGGCTATCAGCCCCAGCATTTT	CASSTDPGGYQPQHF
TRBV18	.	TRBJ1-1	.	TGTGCCAGCTCCGATACAGGGTACACTGAAGCTTTCTTT	CASSDTGYTEAFF
TRBV11-2	.	TRBJ1-2	TRBD1	TGTGCCAGCAGCCCCGCAGGGGGCAGATTCTACACCTTC	CASSPAGGRFYTF
TRBV5-1	.	TRBJ1-1	.	TGCGCCAGCAGCTTTGGGGCCAGGGGAGGCACTGAAGCTTTCTTT	CASSFGARGGTEAFF
TRBV5-1	few	TRBJ2-5	.	TGCGCCAGCAGTCCAGGAACAGGGAAAGAGACCCAGTACTTC	CASSPGTGKETQYF
TRBV5-8	.	TRBJ1-5	.	TGTGCCAGCAGCTGGGTTAGGCAGCCCCAGCATTTT	CASSWVRQPQHF
TRBV7-9	few	TRBJ2-5	.	TGTGCCAGCAGCTCACCAATGGGGGCAATCCGGGGGACCCAGTACTTC	CASSSPMGAIRGTQYF
TRBV6-1	few	TRBJ2-5	.	TGTGCCAGCAGTAGAGTAGGGCAAGAGACCCAGTACTTC	CASSRVGQETQYF
TRBV7-2	.	TRBJ1-2	.	TGTGCCAGCAGCTTAGTTGGCTACACCTTC	CASSLVGYTF
TRBV5-1	few	TRBJ2-3	.	TGCGCCAGCAGCTTGGGGGCTAGCACAGATACGCAGTATTTT	CASSLGASTDTQYF
TRBV20-1	few	TRBJ2-2	TRBD2	TGCAGTGCCCGACTAGCGGGCCCCCTGAACACCGGGGAGCTGTTTTTT	CSARLAGPLNTGELFF
TRBV15	.	TRBJ2-5	.	TGTGCCACCAGCAGAGACTCTTACCAAGAGACCCAGTACTTC	CATSRDSYQETQYF